The rows below give T cell receptor beta chains drawn from one sample of a study of cytomegalovirus exposure and HLA in healthy donors. Libraries were prepared by immunoSEQ multiplex PCR; TCRdb keeps only in-frame clonotypes and omits some of them. The data show a few hundred thousand clones, with about four fifths seen just once and roughly 10% held by the top ten. Specimen: PBMCs. The receptors were gathered from a woman in her fifties or sixties in good health and CMV-seropositive. Both conserved end residues are part of each CDR3. The D gene is left open where the match is weak. Rows give clone size only sometimes, using once, few, many, or a class for an expanded clone.

clone size,V gene,J gene,D gene,CDR3 protein,CDR3 DNA
-,TRBV5-4,TRBJ2-7,-,CASSLEPGQPHEQYF,TGTGCCAGCAGCCTAGAACCGGGACAACCTCACGAGCAGTACTTC
-,TRBV2,TRBJ2-7,-,CASRVTYYEQYF,TGTGCCAGCAGGGTAACCTATTACGAGCAGTACTTC
once,TRBV4-2,TRBJ1-1,TRBD1,CASSQDGTAHMNTEAFF,TGTGCCAGCAGCCAAGATGGGACAGCCCACATGAACACTGAAGCTTTCTTT
-,TRBV5-1,TRBJ2-3,TRBD2,CASSHSGGGTDTQYF,TGCGCCAGCAGTCATAGCGGGGGCGGCACAGATACGCAGTATTTT
-,TRBV5-1,TRBJ2-7,TRBD1,CASSPGQGSYEQYF,TGCGCCAGCAGCCCGGGACAGGGAAGCTACGAGCAGTACTTC
few,TRBV4-2,TRBJ2-6,-,CASSRGPRAEANVLTF,TGTGCCAGCAGCCGGGGGCCCAGGGCTGAGGCCAACGTCCTGACTTTC
-,TRBV18,TRBJ1-1,TRBD1,CASSPLQGDTEAFF,TGTGCCAGCTCACCCCTCCAGGGGGACACTGAAGCTTTCTTT
-,TRBV4-2,TRBJ2-1,-,CASSQDWGGPYNEQFF,TGTGCCAGCAGCCAAGATTGGGGGGGGCCATACAATGAGCAGTTCTTC
-,TRBV5-1,TRBJ1-1,TRBD1,CASSFHRGNTEAFF,TGCGCCAGCAGCTTTCACAGGGGAAATACTGAAGCTTTCTTT
once,TRBV7-6,TRBJ2-7,TRBD2,CASSQAGEQYF,TGTGCCAGCAGCCAAGCGGGGGAGCAGTACTTC
-,TRBV7-8,TRBJ1-5,-,CASSLGGSPGQPQHF,TGTGCCAGCAGCTTAGGCGGCAGCCCCGGTCAGCCCCAGCATTTT
-,TRBV4-1,TRBJ1-2,-,CASSLPGAKLDGYTF,TGCGCCAGCAGCCTTCCAGGGGCAAAACTAGATGGCTACACCTTC
-,TRBV28,TRBJ1-6,-,CASSLTGIPLHF,TGTGCCAGCAGTTTAACCGGGATCCCCCTCCACTTT
-,TRBV5-1,TRBJ2-2,-,CASSLSLVNTGELFF,TGCGCCAGCAGCTTGAGTCTAGTGAACACCGGGGAGCTGTTTTTT
-,TRBV5-1,TRBJ2-3,TRBD1,CASSQTGTGVPTDTQYF,TGCGCCAGCAGCCAGACCGGGACAGGGGTCCCCACAGATACGCAGTATTTT
-,TRBV9,TRBJ1-3,TRBD1,CASRPSTGATPGTIYF,TGTGCCAGCCGCCCCTCGACAGGGGCCACTCCGGGCACCATATATTTT
once,TRBV18,TRBJ1-2,-,CASSPLARGSGYTF,TGTGCCAGCTCACCCCTCGCTCGGGGTAGTGGCTACACCTTC
-,TRBV19,TRBJ1-2,-,CASSDTGNYGYTF,TGTGCCAGTAGTGATACAGGCAACTATGGCTACACCTTC
-,TRBV7-2,TRBJ1-5,-,CASSLQGWGNQPQHF,TGTGCCAGCAGTCTACAGGGATGGGGCAATCAGCCCCAGCATTTT
-,TRBV6-5,TRBJ1-2,-,CASSDPGRNYGYTF,TGTGCCAGCAGTGACCCGGGAAGGAACTATGGCTACACCTTC
-,TRBV19,TRBJ2-1,-,CASSIFAGKGNEQFF,TGTGCCAGTAGTATATTCGCGGGGAAGGGCAATGAGCAGTTCTTC
-,TRBV4-1,TRBJ2-7,TRBD1,CASAGQESSYEQYF,TGCGCCAGCGCGGGACAGGAAAGCTCCTACGAGCAGTACTTC
-,TRBV4-3,TRBJ1-3,-,CASSQDQGSGNTIYF,TGCGCCAGCAGCCAAGATCAGGGCTCTGGAAACACCATATATTTT
few,TRBV5-8,TRBJ1-5,TRBD1,CASSTGTGDYSNQPQHF,TGTGCCAGCAGCACCGGGACAGGGGACTATAGCAATCAGCCCCAGCATTTT
-,TRBV7-2,TRBJ2-1,TRBD2,CASTPGLAFNEQFF,TGTGCCAGCACCCCGGGACTAGCATTCAATGAGCAGTTCTTC
-,TRBV9,TRBJ1-5,-,CASSRRGLDNQPQHF,TGTGCCAGCAGCCGGAGGGGCCTGGACAATCAGCCCCAGCATTTT
-,TRBV5-4,TRBJ1-1,-,CASSQTGTSEAFF,TGTGCCAGCAGCCAAACCGGGACATCTGAAGCTTTCTTT
-,TRBV9,TRBJ2-7,TRBD1,CASSPPGQGSYEQYF,TGTGCCAGCAGCCCCCCGGGACAGGGCTCCTACGAGCAGTACTTC
-,TRBV28,TRBJ1-1,-,CASSFSDTEAFF,TGTGCCAGCAGTTTTTCGGACACTGAAGCTTTCTTT
-,TRBV30,TRBJ1-6,-,CAWSEGAYNSPLHF,TGTGCCTGGAGTGAAGGGGCCTATAATTCACCCCTCCACTTT
-,TRBV7-3,TRBJ2-5,TRBD1,CASSGGQPQETQYF,TGTGCCAGCAGTGGGGGACAGCCCCAAGAGACCCAGTACTTC
-,TRBV4-1,TRBJ1-1,-,CASSQGGGPTEAFF,TGCGCCAGCAGCCAGGGAGGGGGGCCCACTGAAGCTTTCTTT
-,TRBV19,TRBJ2-1,-,CASSTDSHNEQFF,TGTGCCAGTAGTACCGACAGTCACAATGAGCAGTTCTTC
-,TRBV10-3,TRBJ1-1,-,CAIRLDLNTEAFF,TGTGCCATCAGATTGGACTTGAACACTGAAGCTTTCTTT
-,TRBV19,TRBJ2-7,-,CASRSQRSSYEQYF,TGTGCCAGTAGATCCCAGCGGAGCTCCTACGAGCAGTACTTC
-,TRBV23-1,TRBJ1-1,-,CGNRVYTNTEAFF,TGTGGTAACCGGGTTTACACGAACACTGAAGCTTTCTTT
few,TRBV6-5,TRBJ1-3,TRBD1,CASMGTGAGNTIYF,TGTGCCAGCATGGGGACAGGGGCCGGAAACACCATATATTTT
-,TRBV27,TRBJ2-3,-,CASTEAGGPGTDTQYF,TGTGCCAGCACCGAAGCAGGGGGGCCGGGGACAGATACGCAGTATTTT
-,TRBV7-8,TRBJ1-6,-,CASSLRVNNSPLHF,TGTGCCAGCAGCCTCAGGGTTAACAATTCACCCCTCCACTTT
-,TRBV28,TRBJ1-1,-,CASSRSGMRSTEAFF,TGTGCCAGCAGCAGATCAGGGATGCGGTCCACTGAAGCTTTCTTT
-,TRBV5-5,TRBJ1-1,-,CASHTHGRDYEAFF,TGTGCCAGCCACACCCACGGACGGGATTATGAAGCTTTCTTT
-,TRBV5-1,TRBJ2-1,TRBD2,CASSAHGTSAANEQFF,TGCGCCAGCAGCGCACACGGGACTAGCGCCGCTAATGAGCAGTTCTTC
-,TRBV7-9,TRBJ2-1,-,CASSPKGIQVNEQFF,TGTGCCAGCAGCCCTAAGGGAATACAGGTCAATGAGCAGTTCTTC
-,TRBV28,TRBJ2-1,TRBD2,CASSLRLAGVEQFF,TGTGCCAGCAGTTTAAGACTAGCGGGGGTTGAGCAGTTCTTC
once,TRBV28,TRBJ2-2,-,CASSPPGYTGELFF,TGTGCCAGCAGCCCCCCCGGGTACACCGGGGAGCTGTTTTTT
-,TRBV7-3,TRBJ2-1,TRBD1,CASSLKGGSGNNEQFF,TGTGCCAGCAGCTTAAAAGGGGGCTCAGGGAACAATGAGCAGTTCTTC
-,TRBV28,TRBJ1-1,-,CASRGRGWVTEAFF,TGTGCCAGCAGGGGAAGGGGGTGGGTCACTGAAGCTTTCTTT